This T cell receptor (beta chain) was recorded in a study of cytomegalovirus exposure and HLA in healthy donors. Germline trimming cut 2 bases from V and 6 bases from J; bases unmatched to any gene: 14. Germline assignment: CDR1 SGHNT and CDR2 YYREEE (reference sequence). The CDR3 runs to 18 residues. This clone has only one observation. The PCR used 60 Vbeta and 13 Jbeta primers. TCRdb keeps only in-frame clones here, not all; method: immunoSEQ multiplex PCR. Of about 95,000 clones in the sample, about 80% are singletons; the top ten hold 5.3%. The V and J genes are TRBV5-4 and TRBJ2-3, with TRBD2 identical over 11 bases. The source material was PBMCs. This sequence originates from a man aged 30 to 39 in good health and CMV-seropositive. This CDR3 reads CASSLGASGRFAPDTQYF. The CDR3, as DNA: TGTGCCAGCAGCTTAGGGGCTAGCGGGAGGTTTGCCCCGGATACGCAGTATTTT.